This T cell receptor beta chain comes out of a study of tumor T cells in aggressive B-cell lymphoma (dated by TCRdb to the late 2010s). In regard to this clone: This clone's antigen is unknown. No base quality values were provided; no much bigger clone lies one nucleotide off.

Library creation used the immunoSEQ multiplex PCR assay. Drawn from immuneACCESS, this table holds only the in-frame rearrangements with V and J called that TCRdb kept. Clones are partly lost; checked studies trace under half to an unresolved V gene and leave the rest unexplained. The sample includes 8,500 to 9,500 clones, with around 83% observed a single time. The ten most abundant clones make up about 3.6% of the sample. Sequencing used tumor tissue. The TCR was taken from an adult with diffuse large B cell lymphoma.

The DNA reads TGTGCCAGCAGCTTGGAGCGGGGCCTCTACGAGCAGTACTTC. It codes for CASSLERGLYEQYF. The chain was built from TRBV5-4 and TRBJ2-7; a stretch of 7 junction bases matches TRBD2. The CDR3 goes from the cysteine to the phenylalanine over 14 residues. Only CDR3 DNA is held: 42 bases, read in frame from base 1. CDR1 is given as SGHNT and CDR2 as YYREEE, both from the germline V gene (reference sequence). The germline V and J ends show losses of 0 bases and 3 bases respectively, and no gene match explains 3 bases of the junction.